Here is one TCR beta chain with its context. Antigen specificity is unknown. Time point indicated: week 11, during vaccination. In the vaccine, a single dose held 300 ug of the mutant IDH1 20-mer peptide, along with topical imiquimod. New astrocytomas of WHO grade 3 or 4 that were IDH1-mutant and ATRX-lost were found in the donors. This CDR3 contains 13 residues. Germline CDR1 SGDLS, CDR2 YYNGEE. Trimming stripped 0 bases from V and 7 bases from J, with 7 bases between. This specimen belongs to a study of a mutant IDH1 vaccine in newly diagnosed glioma. Study in general: Eight vaccinations reached patients in weeks 1, 3, 5, 7, 11, 15, 19 and 23. Beforehand, treatment had been radiotherapy, temozolomide, or both; the majority received both. Vaccines began 4-6 weeks after radiotherapy alone, or with temozolomide cycles.

Sequencing was performed with immunoSEQ multiplex PCR; in TCRdb, only in-frame clones are kept and a portion is missing. The sample consists of 100,000 to 150,000 clones, about four fifths of them appearing once. The sample here was PBMCs, taken from a glioma patient whose treatment included an IDH1 peptide vaccine. The V call is TRBV9, the J call TRBJ2-2, with D perhaps TRBD1 or TRBD2 (5 bases each). The sequence was collected from a man between 40 and 49 years old with glioma. The CDR3 region is CASSVVGDGELFF. CDR3 nucleotides: TGTGCCAGCAGCGTAGTGGGGGACGGGGAGCTGTTTTTT.